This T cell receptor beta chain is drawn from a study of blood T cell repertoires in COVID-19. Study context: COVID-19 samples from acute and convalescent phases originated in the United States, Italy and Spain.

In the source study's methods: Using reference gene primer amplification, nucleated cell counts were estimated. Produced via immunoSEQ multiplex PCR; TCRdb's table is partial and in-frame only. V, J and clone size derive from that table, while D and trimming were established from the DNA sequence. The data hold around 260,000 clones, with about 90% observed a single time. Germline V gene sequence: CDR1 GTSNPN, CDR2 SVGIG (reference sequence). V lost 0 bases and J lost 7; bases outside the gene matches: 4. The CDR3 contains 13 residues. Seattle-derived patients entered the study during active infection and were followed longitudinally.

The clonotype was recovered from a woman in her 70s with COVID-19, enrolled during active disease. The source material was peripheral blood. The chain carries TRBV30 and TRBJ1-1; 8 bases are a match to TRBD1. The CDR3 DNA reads TGTGCCTGGAGTGTAAGGGGGACAGGTGAAGCTTTCTTT. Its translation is CAWSVRGTGEAFF.